Each of the 4 T cell receptor beta chains below was sequenced from the same sample in a study of Graves' ophthalmopathy and Graves' hyperthyroidism. Amplified material comprised TCR beta CDR3 regions derived from RNA transcripts. Amplification began with first-round RT-PCR using HTBI primers, then second-round multiplex PCR was performed. TCRdb re-analysed the multiplex PCR reads in MiXCR, keeping a single row per CDR3 protein. The sample includes 580,000 or so distinct CDR3 sequences, roughly 39% seen only once; the top ten take roughly 4%. The sequenced sample was peripheral blood or thyroid tissue (not recorded which). The source is an adult man with Graves' hyperthyroidism.

This clonotype showed up many times. The V call is TRBV4-1, the J call TRBJ2-7; 7 bases are a match to TRBD2. The junction had 4 bases not matched to a gene; V was cut back by 0 bases and J by 2 bases. This CDR3 spans 15 amino acids. Germline CDR1 MGHRA, CDR2 YSYEKL. This CDR3 reads CASSQDFRGAYEQYF. The CDR3 DNA reads as TGCGCCAGCAGCCAAGATTTTCGGGGGGCCTACGAGCAGTACTTC.

The chain carries TRBV10-3 and TRBJ1-1; D not certain. CDR3 size: 13 residues. The germline V gene has CDR1 ENHRY and CDR2 SYGVKD. V was trimmed by 6 bases and J by 1 base, leaving 9 bases between them. This chain's CDR3 is CAISERENTEAFF. The CDR3 DNA reads as TGTGCCATCAGCGAAAGGGAGAACACTGAAGCTTTCTTT.

This clonotype showed up just a few times. This chain links TRBV7-9 with TRBJ1-5, with a possible D match to TRBD1 (6 bases). Trimming left V 1 base short and J 3 bases short, with 28 bases between. Germline values: CDR1 SEHNR, CDR2 FQNEAQ (reference sequence). This CDR3 has 21 amino acids. The CDR3: CASSLGETGGGWVYDNQPQHF. The CDR3 nucleotides are TGTGCCAGCAGCTTAGGAGAAACAGGAGGGGGTTGGGTTTATGACAATCAGCCCCAGCATTTT.

CDR3 coding DNA: TGTGCCAGCAGCTTAAAAGCGGGAGGGGGCTACAATGAGCAGTACTTC. This gives the protein CASSLKAGGGYNEQYF. The chain couples TRBV7-2 to TRBJ2-7, with 10 bases that match TRBD2. Germline V CDR1 and CDR2: SGHTA, FQGNSA. V lost 2 bases, J lost 7 bases, and 11 bases stayed unmatched. CDR3 size: 16 residues.